These 14 T cell receptor beta chains were sequenced from one sample in a study of tissue T cells after allogeneic stem cell transplantation. The assay was immunoSEQ multiplex PCR, and TCRdb's table has in-frame clones only and misses some. There are 48,000 or so clones in the sample; around 73% occur only once, and about 0.7% lies in the top ten. The sequenced sample consisted of sorted cells pooled from one or two spleens. The receptor set was obtained from a pool of C57BL/6 mice in good health.

In the case of this clone: Any gene name here is a mouse gene name. The read ends 1 residue shy of where the CDR3 ends; the end is completed using the germline J gene. The chain uses TRBV24 and TRBJ1-1; D might be TRBD1 (6 bases). This CDR3 spans 14 amino acids. Trimming pared 4 bases from V and 1 base from J, leaving 10 bases between. Germline-derived CDR1 and CDR2 are KGHTA and FRNEEI. CDR3 DNA (partial): TGTGCCAGCAGTCCTCCGGGACAAAACACAGAAGTCTTC. Its protein product is CASSPPGQNTEVF. The complete CDR3 protein is CASSPPGQNTEVFF.

With regard to this clone: Mouse gene names apply. The CDR3 loop reads CAWSAWGNSAETLYF. The DNA read from the CDR3 is TGTGCCTGGAGTGCCTGGGGGAATAGTGCAGAAACGCTGTAT. The chain uses TRBV31 and TRBJ2-3, with 7 bases lining up with TRBD2. Coverage ceases 1 residue before the CDR3 finishes, and the germline J gene fills in the end. CDR3 length: 15 amino acids. Germline trimming cut 2 bases from V and 0 bases from J; bases unmatched to any gene: 5. Germline assignment: CDR1 GKSSPN and CDR2 SITVG.

Details on this clone: Any gene name here is a mouse gene name. The CDR3 end falls 1 residue outside the read, so it is completed with the germline J gene. This rearrangement joins TRBV16 to TRBJ2-1; the match to TRBD1 covers 8 bases. Germline lookup yields CDR1 SGHSA and CDR2 FRNQAP. V trimming: 5 bases; J trimming: 3 bases; junction bases outside the gene matches: 0. This CDR3 has 13 residues. The CDR3 protein is CASSGQGYAEQFF. CDR3 bases read: TGTGCAAGCAGCGGACAGGGCTATGCTGAGCAGTTC.

Concerning this clone: The genes and germline here are from mouse. CDR3 amino acids: CASSQDGGKGVEQYF. Incomplete CDR3 DNA: TGTGCCAGCAGCCAAGATGGAGGGAAAGGGGTTGAACAGTAC. The J gene is TRBJ2-7, the V gene TRBV5; weak D call: TRBD1 (5 bases). The sequence runs out 1 residue before the end of the CDR3; the remainder is reconstructed from the germline J gene. This CDR3 contains 15 residues. With 0 bases removed from V and 6 bases from J, the gap between germline ends came to 15 bases. CDR1 is LGHNA, CDR2 YNLKQL, per germline (reference sequence).

For this clone: Here the gene names and germline are mouse. Read data end 1 residue before the CDR3 end; the end is taken from the germline J gene. The chain couples TRBV2 to TRBJ2-3, with D unclear. Trimming left V 0 bases short and J 0 bases short, with 4 bases between. Germline assignment: CDR1 LGHNA and CDR2 YSYQKL. CDR3 length equals 14 residues. The covered CDR3 bases are TGTGCCAGCAGCCAAGATAATAGTGCAGAAACGCTGTAT. Its protein is CASSQDNSAETLY. The CDR3 as a whole reads CASSQDNSAETLYF.

On this clone: Gene names and germline refer to mouse. The CDR3 end falls 1 residue outside the read, so it is completed with the germline J gene. The chain employs TRBV3 and TRBJ2-1; 13 bases agree with TRBD2. The CDR3 has 15 residues. The germline V gene has CDR1 SNHLY and CDR2 FYNGKV (reference sequence). V shed 5 bases, J shed 4 bases, and the junction held 2 bases outside the gene matches. Partial CDR3 DNA: TGTGCCAGCAGCAGGGACTGGGGGGGGTATGCTGAGCAGTTC. Its protein product is CASSRDWGGYAEQF. The full CDR3 sequence reads CASSRDWGGYAEQFF. Supplemented by reference TRBV3 and TRBJ2-1, the full variable domain reads GPKVLQIPSHQIIDMGQMVTLNCDPVSNHLYFYWYKQILGQQMEFLVNFYNGKVMEKSKLFKDQFSVERPDGSYFTLKIQPTALEDSAVYFCASSRDWGGYAEQFFGPGTRLTVL.

As for this clone: Gene names and germline refer to mouse. The sequenced CDR3 bases are TGTGCCAGCTCTATAGAAATTTCCAACGAAAGATTATTT. Translated, it gives CASSIEISNERLF. The complete CDR3 reads CASSIEISNERLFF. J is TRBJ1-4 and V is TRBV12-2; D call uncertain. The CDR3 extends 1 residue past the end of the read, so its final part is completed from the germline J gene. The CDR3 is 14 amino acids. V was pared by 3 bases and J by 0 bases, with 7 bases between. Germline CDR1 reads SGHLS; CDR2 reads HYDKME.

About this clone itself: Mouse names are used for the genes. From the germline J gene comes the end of the CDR3, since the read stops 1 residue before it. The sample holds other DNA sequences that translate to the same CDR3. This chain connects TRBV3 to TRBJ2-7; possibly TRBD1 for D (6 bases). The CDR3 totals 13 residues. Germline V gives CDR1 SNHLY, CDR2 FYNGKV (reference sequence). Trimming removed 6 bases from V and 0 bases from J, with 9 bases in between. The part of the CDR3 DNA that was read is TGTGCCAGCAGTTGGGACATCTCCTATGAACAGTAC. Its translation: CASSWDISYEQY. The entire CDR3 protein reads CASSWDISYEQYF.

This clone was seen just once. Germline and genes here are mouse. From the germline J gene comes the end of the CDR3, since the read stops 1 residue before it. The chain employs TRBV13-1 and TRBJ2-3; TRBD1 matches 8 bases. CDR3 length: 15 amino acids. Germline lookup yields CDR1 NSHNY and CDR2 SYGAGN. The V and J ends lost 2 bases and 4 bases, in that order; junction bases with no gene match: 6. CDR3 sequence reads: CASSDRGRGTETLYF. The CDR3 bases that were read are TGTGCCAGCAGTGACAGGGGGCGGGGTACAGAAACGCTGTAT.

As to this clone: Genes here carry mouse names. The read comes to an end 1 residue before the CDR3 does, leaving the germline J gene to fill in the end. The chain has TRBV12-2 and TRBJ2-7; 11 bases align to TRBD1. The CDR3 extends over 13 amino acids. The germline V gene has CDR1 SGHLS and CDR2 HYDKME. V was pared by 1 base and J by 7 bases, with 2 bases of the junction left unmatched. The DNA read from the CDR3 is TGTGCCAGCTCTCTTGGGACAGGGGGGGAACAGTAC. Amino acids: CASSLGTGGEQY. From start to end, the CDR3 is CASSLGTGGEQYF.

In the case of this clone: Genes and germline are mouse. Read sequence stops 1 residue before the CDR3 end, and the germline J gene provides the missing end. This chain links TRBV3 with TRBJ1-4; 8 nucleotides line up with TRBD1. Germline lookup yields CDR1 SNHLY and CDR2 FYNGKV (reference sequence). The CDR3 is made up of 15 amino acids. V shed 5 bases, J shed 2 bases, and the junction held 4 bases outside the gene matches. The DNA read from the CDR3 is TGTGCCAGCAGCCCTCGGACAGGGTCCAACGAAAGATTATTT. As protein: CASSPRTGSNERLF. In full, the CDR3 is CASSPRTGSNERLFF.

As concerns this clone: Gene names are mouse gene names. Read coverage stops 1 residue before the CDR3 terminus; the germline J gene supplies the remainder. The rearrangement joins TRBV3 to TRBJ2-2; D is uncertain. The CDR3 has 15 residues. V lost 4 bases and J lost 0, with 9 bases in between. Germline CDR1 is SNHLY and CDR2 is FYNGKV (reference sequence). CDR3 loop: CASSSLLSNTGQLYF. The sequenced CDR3 bases are TGTGCCAGCAGCTCCTTACTTTCAAACACCGGGCAGCTCTAC.

This clone was seen more than once but under ten times. Mouse gene names apply. Other DNA sequences of this sample code for an identical CDR3. Partial CDR3 DNA: TGTGCCAGCAGCTTAGGGGTTGAACAGTAC. This encodes CASSLGVEQY. The whole CDR3 sequence reads CASSLGVEQYF. V and J are TRBV3 and TRBJ2-7, with D unclear. The CDR3 extends 1 residue past the end of the read, so its final part is completed from the germline J gene. There are 11 residues in the CDR3. V gave up 1 base and J gave up 6 bases, with 4 bases separating them. CDR1 is SNHLY, CDR2 FYNGKV, per germline (reference sequence).

Note on this clone: These gene names are mouse names. The read finishes 1 residue shy of the CDR3 end, and the germline J gene is used to complete it. This chain connects TRBV1 to TRBJ1-6; 11 bases fit TRBD1. TRBJ1-6 carries the ORF label, with uncertain function. The V and J ends lost 3 bases and 3 bases, in that order; junction bases with no gene match: 4. Germline V gene lookup returns CDR1 NSQYPW and CDR2 LRSPGD (reference sequence). This CDR3 comprises 17 residues. CDR3 loop: CTCSAAGTGGYNSPLYF. The sequenced CDR3 bases are TGCACCTGCAGTGCCGCCGGGACAGGGGGCTATAATTCGCCCCTCTAC.